This T cell receptor beta chain was captured in a study of human T cells and chemical hapten exposure (dated by TCRdb to the early 2020s). As for the study more broadly: For sensitization, 2% DPC in acetone was applied to a roughly 2 cm by roughly 2 cm area of upper inner arm skin. Throughout the roughly 24-week study period, patients were also given weekly therapeutic DPC doses on the scalp. Patch tests used Finn chambers with 0.01% DPC on the upper back, scored after 6 days by International Contact Dermatitis Research Group standards. Alopecia areata with under or over 50% scalp involvement, alopecia totalis and alopecia universalis were represented in the patient cohort, which was mostly female. Libraries were combined into a pool for sequencing, and differences in TCR yield between samples came mainly from small differences in library volumes within the pool. Peripheral blood TCR repertoire changes were tracked in vivo in alopecia patients during primary and secondary sensitization to the hapten diphenylcyclopropenone (DPC). Blood samples were taken from patients before sensitization (week 0) and at 2, 6 and about 24 weeks after DPC sensitization. Roughly 30 alopecia patients provided blood for TCR sequencing at one to four time points (pre-sensitization, 2, 6 and 24 weeks). Study-wide conclusions, independent of this receptor: DPC sensitization did not change the number of TCRs with a frequency above 1 in 1000, and there was no evidence of changes in global repertoire structure. Compared with pre-sensitization or healthy control sets, expanded TCRs formed significantly more large CDR3 similarity clusters, which is consistent with antigen-driven responses. Because all patients had alopecia, a presumed autoimmune disease, the immune response of the patients might differ from that of healthy individuals. After repeated subsampling, the strength of the expansion versus patch-test correlation and the threshold at which it became significant changed. A positive correlation was found between the number of PT1 expanded TCRs and patch test score, with significance reached at thresholds 8, 16 and 32 but not 4.

This clonotype was recorded a few times. What antigen it recognizes has not been identified. No base quality information exists; no much larger clone differs at one position. Library preparation employed RACE. Sequencing took place on a NextSeq 500. During library preparation, unique molecular identifiers were attached to individual cDNA molecules so that TCRs could be counted in a quantitative, reproducible way. From each blood RNA sample, both TCR alpha and TCR beta chains were sequenced. As for the original processing: The median number of TCRs per sample was roughly 94,000, ranging from roughly 23,224 to 690,600. The Decombinator software suite was used to annotate the V, J and CDR3 of the TCR reads. To make PS versus PT1 abundance plots, every sample was subsampled to the same number of TCRs (28,000). TCRs were defined as expanded if absent before sensitization and observed at least eight times at the 2-week time point. The public reads were reprocessed in TCRdb via fastp at Q25 and MiXCR, keeping in-frame beta chains. All rows with the same CDR3 protein become a single entry with the most common DNA and genes. The V and J calls reflect TCRdb's pipeline rather than the authors' work. This sample is represented by 150,000 to 200,000 distinct CDR3 sequences; more than 14% of them were singletons. Clones ranked in the top ten supply 1.5% to 2% of the sample.

Via the germline V gene, CDR1 is SQVTM and CDR2 ANQGSEA. Trimming costs V 4 bases and J 7 bases, and their ends lie 10 bases apart. The CDR3 sequence holds 12 residues, the cysteine and phenylalanine included. The entry retains the CDR3 DNA only, 36 bases that are in frame from base 1. According to the study, the label for this sample's time point signals: patch test 1, 2 weeks after DPC sensitization. Explained via the paper, the treatment or condition label denotes: therapeutic diphenylcyclopropenone sensitization with weekly scalp DPC. At every patch-test visit, the blood draw took place before the patch test was put on. Eligible patients were aged 18 to 70, diagnosed with alopecia, deemed suitable for DPC therapy, and excluded if pregnant. Total RNA was extracted from unfractionated whole blood collected in Tempus Blood RNA tubes.

Sequences were derived from whole blood, sampled in connection with sensitization to the hapten diphenylcyclopropenone (DPC). The chain couples TRBV29-1 to TRBJ2-2, with no reliable assignment of the D segment. The TCR comes from a woman aged 25 to 39 with alopecia areata. Some clones in this sample may be carry-over from other donors' samples. The base sequence is TGCAGCGTTGGGGTTGGTGTCGGGGAGCTGTTTTTT. Protein translation: CSVGVGVGELFF.